The subject of this entry is one TCR beta chain. A single count supports this clonotype. Its antigen is still unknown. One base away there is no much larger clone; base qualities are not given. This entry is derived from a study of blood T cells in healthy people across ages (dated by TCRdb to the mid-2010s). With regard to the full study: In model experiments, template switching captured about one uniquely barcoded TCR beta cDNA molecule for every two T cells. Age-related changes in TCR beta repertoire diversity were measured in the study by deep sequencing normalized with unique cDNA molecular identifiers. The donors were split into four age groups: young (average 16 years), middle-aged (39), aged (more than 60) and long-lived (about 74). Donors of different ages were randomly distributed across sequencing lanes to avoid experimental bias. For two donors (one aged 18 to 30 and one aged 80 or older), the study analyzed two additional independent replicas of 1 million unique cDNA reads from the same blood draw.

V ends up 2 bases short and J 7 bases short, with an unmatched junction base count of 15. Based on the germline V gene, the CDR1 and CDR2 sequences are SQVTM and ANQGSEA. The cysteine opens and the phenylalanine closes a CDR3 of 16 amino acids. Kept here is only the CDR3 DNA, which spans 48 bases and is read in frame from base 1. Libraries were made using 5' RACE. The sample was run on an Illumina HiSeq 2500. A second PCR of roughly 6 to 12 cycles was performed with a sample-barcoded 5' primer and a J-beta primer mix. A unique molecular identifier was introduced onto each TCR beta cDNA molecule by a template-switch 5' adaptor carrying 12 random nucleotides. Each sample yielded at least 3 million CDR3-containing paired-end reads. First-strand cDNA was synthesized from all RNA with the Mint cDNA synthesis kit, primed by a TRBC-specific oligonucleotide. After uracil-DNA glycosylase treatment, a first 18-cycle PCR used universal primers M1SS and BC2_uni_R on all cDNA. As for the authors' bioinformatics: Each sample was normalized by randomly selecting 1 million high-quality reads, each carrying a distinct molecular identifier. Reads sharing molecular identifiers were discarded rather than binned into consensus sequences. CDR3 identification, clonotype clustering and error correction used MiTCR with a Q25 quality threshold and the strictest error-elimination algorithm. A nonparametric unseen species model using Euler transformation provided a lower-bound estimate of total TCR beta diversity. The public reads were run again by TCRdb, first through fastp at Q25 and then through MiXCR, and only productive beta chains were kept. CDR3 protein duplicates are merged, each entry listing the most common genes and DNA. TCRdb, not the authors, supplied the V and J calls. This sample is represented by over 1,300,000 distinct CDR3 sequences; approximately 59% of them were singletons. 6.7% of the sample rests with the top ten.

Findings and caveats that apply to the study as a whole: Compared with the aged group, the long-lived group had more naive CD4+ T cells, fewer expanded clones and increased TCR diversity, suggesting age selection. As age increased, observed TCR beta diversity per million T cells dropped in a roughly linear way, and a significant reduction was already evident by age around 41. Because donor CMV infection status was unknown, age-related changes in expanded clonotypes were potentially confounded. Total diversity estimates from one million sequenced T cells were considered lower bounds and underestimates. Since profiling was done on bulk unsorted PBMCs, naive and antigen-experienced compartments could not be conclusively compared. Observed TCR beta diversity correlated strongly with the percentage of naive T cells measured by flow cytometry.

Systemically healthy Caucasian individuals from Russia, 39 in total and aged roughly 6 to 100 years, were included as donors. Each donor gave 8 to 10 milliliters of peripheral blood, collected into EDTA-treated Vacutainer tubes. Ficoll-Paque density-gradient centrifugation was used to isolate PBMCs, with at least 6.5 million per sample. Trizol reagent was used to extract total RNA from the PBMCs, yielding at least 5 micrograms per sample. Naive CD45RAhigh/CD27high T cell percentages were measured by flow cytometry on a PBMC aliquot from every donor. The receptor was isolated from a man between 18 and 35 years old in good health. The V and J segments used are TRBV29-1 and TRBJ2-7, and 9 junctional nucleotides match TRBD1. The sequencing sample was made of blood. The CDR3 amino acid sequence is: CSVEIVVGQGSGEQYF. The nucleotide sequence is given as TGCAGCGTTGAAATAGTTGTGGGACAGGGCTCAGGGGAGCAGTACTTC.